The sequence of this TCR beta chain was determined in a study of T cells after yellow fever vaccination. TCRdb fed the 5' RACE reads into MiXCR, producing one record per CDR3 protein. The sample holds 300,000 to 350,000 distinct CDR3 sequences, over 3.5% seen once. This clonotype was detected a few times. Antigen unknown. V lost 6 bases, J lost 9 bases, and 12 bases lay in between. Germline loops: CDR1 MNHEY, CDR2 SVGEGT. The CDR3 covers 12 residues. General study points: Subsequent to the booster, the majority of primary-vaccination clones reappeared (about 97% CD4, more than 70% CD8).

This receptor was obtained from a man aged 18-30 years who received the YFV17D yellow fever vaccine. This sample comprised PBMCs, obtained 15 days after the yellow fever booster vaccination. This chain links TRBV6-2 or TRBV6-3 with TRBJ1-5, with D unclear. DNA for the CDR3: TGTGCCAGCAGGGCTAGGGTGGCGCCCCAGCATTTT. Residues: CASRARVAPQHF.